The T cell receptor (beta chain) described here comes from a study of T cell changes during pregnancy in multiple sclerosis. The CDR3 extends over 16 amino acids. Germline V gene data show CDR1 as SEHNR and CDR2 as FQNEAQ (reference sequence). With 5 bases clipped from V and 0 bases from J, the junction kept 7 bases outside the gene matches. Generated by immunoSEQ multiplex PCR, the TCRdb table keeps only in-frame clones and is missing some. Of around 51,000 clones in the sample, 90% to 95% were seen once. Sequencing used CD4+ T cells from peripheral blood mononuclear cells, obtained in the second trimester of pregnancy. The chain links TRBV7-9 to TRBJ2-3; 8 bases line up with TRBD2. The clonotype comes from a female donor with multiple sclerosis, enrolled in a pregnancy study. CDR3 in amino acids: CASSPRGGVSTDTQYF. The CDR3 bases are TGTGCCAGCAGCCCCCGGGGGGGGGTAAGCACAGATACGCAGTATTTT.